These 8 T cell receptor beta chains originate from one sample sequenced in a study of control samples from healthy donors and cancer patients. Profiled with immunoSEQ multiplex PCR; TCRdb holds only in-frame clones, not every one. The table shows about 120,000 clones, with around 90% occurring only once. The specimen was blood. The source is a man aged 50-60 years in good health.

The chain recombines TRBV18 with TRBJ2-7; 7 bases are a match to TRBD2. V lost 6 bases and J lost 6; bases outside the gene matches: 11. The CDR3 sequence is 14 residues long. Germline values: CDR1 KGHSH, CDR2 LQKENI. The CDR3 spells CASSSRARTSEQYF. Written as DNA, the CDR3 is TGTGCCAGCTCGTCCAGGGCCCGGACTAGCGAGCAGTACTTC. The full variable domain, completed using reference TRBV18 and TRBJ2-7, is NAGVMQNPRHLVRRRGQEARLRCSPMKGHSHVYWYRQLPEEGLKFMVYLQKENIIDESGMPKERFSAEFPKEGPSILRIQQVVRGDSAAYFCASSSRARTSEQYFGPGTRLTVT.

V usage is TRBV25-1 and J usage is TRBJ2-3, with a possible D match to TRBD2 (6 bases). The V and J ends lost 3 bases and 4 bases respectively, with 8 bases between them. The CDR3 is 13 residues long. Germline CDR1 reads MGHDK; CDR2 reads SYGVNS. The CDR3 nucleotides are TGTGCCAGCAGTGATCGGGGGTCAGATACGCAGTATTTT. This sequence encodes CASSDRGSDTQYF.

The V call is TRBV3-1 (or the pseudogene TRBV3-2), the J call TRBJ2-5, with TRBD2 matching 12 bases. The CDR3 extends over 18 amino acids. Germline lookup yields CDR1 LGHDT and CDR2 YNNKEL (reference sequence). J gave up 1 base and V 0 bases, and 6 bases lay outside the gene matches. The CDR3 region is CASSQDRRTSGVQETQYF. CDR3 nucleotide sequence: TGTGCCAGCAGCCAAGATCGAAGGACTAGCGGGGTCCAAGAGACCCAGTACTTC.

The V gene is TRBV29-1, the J gene TRBJ1-2; D not certain. CDR3 length equals 12 residues. V gave up 3 bases and J gave up 3 bases, with 8 bases separating them. Germline V CDR1 and CDR2: SQVTM, ANQGSEA. CDR3 sequence (DNA): TGCAGCGTTGAGGAATGGGACTATGGCTACACCTTC. Translation gives CSVEEWDYGYTF.

J is TRBJ2-1 and V is TRBV5-1; the match to TRBD2 covers 7 bases. With 6 bases clipped from V and 0 bases from J, the junction kept 12 bases outside the gene matches. CDR1 is SGHRS, CDR2 YFSETQ, per germline. This CDR3 comprises 17 residues. DNA for the CDR3: TGCGCCAGCACGGGGTTCGTTGCTAGCGGCTCCTACAATGAGCAGTTCTTC. Its protein is CASTGFVASGSYNEQFF.

The chain uses TRBV6-5 and TRBJ2-6; D is undetermined. Trimming stripped 4 bases from V and 3 bases from J, with 4 bases between. In germline, CDR1 is MNHEY, CDR2 SVGAGI. The CDR3 covers 13 residues. The CDR3 coding sequence is TGTGCCAGCAGTTTCGATGGGGCCAACGTCCTGACTTTC. Translating it yields CASSFDGANVLTF.

The chain is built from TRBV19 and TRBJ1-4; TRBD1 matches at 8 bases. V lost 5 bases, J lost 7 bases, and 9 bases stayed unmatched. The CDR3 runs 15 residues. The germline V gene encodes CDR1 LNHDA and CDR2 SQIVND (reference sequence). CDR3: CASSAGQGRGEKLFF. The CDR3 DNA is TGTGCCAGTAGTGCCGGACAGGGAAGAGGTGAAAAACTGTTTTTT.

The chain has TRBV20-1 and TRBJ1-1; D call uncertain. CDR1 is DFQATT, CDR2 SNEGSKA, per germline (reference sequence). The germline V and J ends were trimmed by 4 bases and 3 bases, with 6 bases remaining between them. CDR3 length equals 11 residues. The CDR3 spells CSAIIDTEAFF. The CDR3 DNA follows: TGCAGTGCTATCATTGACACTGAAGCTTTCTTT.